One T cell receptor (beta chain) is described in this entry. The antigen remains unidentified. This sample was included in a study of CXCR3-negative and CXCR3-positive naive CD8 T cells. Cells that were CD45RO-CCR7+CD27+CD95- constituted naive CD8+ T cells. Each TRB cDNA library was prepared by 5' RACE (with UMI labels). TCRdb reworked the 5' RACE reads into one entry per CDR3 protein, no DNA. This sample contains 120,000 or so distinct CDR3 sequences. CDR3 length: 16 amino acids. Germline V lookup: CDR1 LGHDT, CDR2 YNNKEL (reference sequence). Study-wide results and caveats: When CXCR3-positive naive cells were set against CXCR3-negative naive cells, the former had more hydrophobic TRB CDR3s. The study found comparably high diversity in both naive subsets and much lower diversity in memory CD8+ cells. The authors found comparable surface CD5 between naive subsets and inferred TCR strength from TRB CDR3 properties. Naive cells, whether CXCR3-negative or CXCR3-positive, had similar TRBV-TRBJ usage, while memory cells differed.

Sequenced sample: naive CXCR3+ CD8+ T cells from blood. The subset was: CD45RO-CCR7+CD27+CD95- naive CD8+ T cells expressing CXCR3 (TNR3+). The chain joins TRBV3-1 to TRBJ1-1; TCRdb reports TRBD1, a call that lacks DNA to check it against. The receptor was isolated from a human donor in good health. Some clones in this sample may be carry-over from other donors' samples. The CDR3 loop is CASSQLGGARNTEAFF.